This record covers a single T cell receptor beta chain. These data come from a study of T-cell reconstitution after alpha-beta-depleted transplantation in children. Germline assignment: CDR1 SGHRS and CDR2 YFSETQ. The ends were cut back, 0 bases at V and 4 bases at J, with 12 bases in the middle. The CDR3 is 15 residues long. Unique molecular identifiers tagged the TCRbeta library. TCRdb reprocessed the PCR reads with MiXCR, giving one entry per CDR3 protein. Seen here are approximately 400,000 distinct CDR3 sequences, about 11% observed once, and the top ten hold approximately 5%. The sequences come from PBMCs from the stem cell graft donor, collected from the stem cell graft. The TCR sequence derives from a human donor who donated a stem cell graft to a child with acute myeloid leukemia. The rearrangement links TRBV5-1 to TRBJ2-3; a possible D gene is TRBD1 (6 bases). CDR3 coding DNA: TGCGCCAGCAGCTTGGCCAGGGGCACCGCAGATACGCAGTATTTT. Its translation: CASSLARGTADTQYF. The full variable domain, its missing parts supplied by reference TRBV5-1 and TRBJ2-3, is KAGVTQTPRYLIKTRGQQVTLSCSPISGHRSVSWYQQTPGQGLQFLFEYFSETQRNKGNFPGRFSGRQFSNSRSEMNVSTLELGDSALYLCASSLARGTADTQYFGPGTRLTVL.